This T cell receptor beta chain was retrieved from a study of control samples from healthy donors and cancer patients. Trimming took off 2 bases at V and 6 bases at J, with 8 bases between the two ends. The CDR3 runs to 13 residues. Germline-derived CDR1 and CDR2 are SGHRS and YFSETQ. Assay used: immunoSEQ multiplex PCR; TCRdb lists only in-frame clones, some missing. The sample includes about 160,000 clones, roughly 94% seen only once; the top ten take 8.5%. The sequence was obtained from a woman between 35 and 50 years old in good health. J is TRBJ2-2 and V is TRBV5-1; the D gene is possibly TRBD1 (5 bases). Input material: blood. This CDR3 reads CASSFGQPGELFF. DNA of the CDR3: TGCGCCAGCAGCTTCGGACAACCCGGGGAGCTGTTTTTT.